The next 31 T cell receptor beta chains were all read from a single sample in a study of T-cell memory formation after mild COVID-19. MiXCR, applied by TCRdb to the 5' RACE reads, yields one record per CDR3 protein. The table includes 350,000 or so distinct CDR3 sequences, approximately 21% detected once. The specimen sequenced was PBMCs or a T cell subset sorted from them (not recorded which). The receptors were gathered from an adult woman who had mild COVID-19 (a few samples of this study predate the infection). Cell type and time point are not known.

This clonotype has only a few counts. The chain employs TRBV27 and TRBJ2-2; the D gene is possibly TRBD1 (6 bases). Trimming shortened V by 7 bases and J by 6 bases, and 9 bases separated the two germline ends. The CDR3 is 12 residues long. Looked up from germline, CDR1 is MNHEY and CDR2 is SMNVEV (reference sequence). This chain's CDR3 is CASKSGAGELFF. The CDR3 DNA sequence: TGTGCCAGCAAGTCAGGGGCCGGGGAGCTGTTTTTT.

This clonotype was seen just once. The V and J genes are TRBV6-2 or TRBV6-3 and TRBJ1-5; 7 bases match TRBD1. The CDR3 runs to 14 residues. The ends lost 7 bases at V and 6 bases at J; junction bases unmatched: 9. CDR1 and CDR2 from the germline V gene are MNHEY and SVGEGT. The CDR3 sequence is CASKGDRETQPQHF. CDR3 DNA: TGTGCCAGCAAAGGAGACAGGGAAACTCAGCCCCAGCATTTT.

This clonotype was observed a few times. This sequence joins TRBV3-1 and TRBJ1-1, with D possibly being TRBD1 (5 bases). V dropped 1 base and J dropped 4 bases, with 10 bases sitting between them. CDR1 and CDR2 (germline): LGHDT, YNNKEL (reference sequence). The CDR3 has 14 residues. DNA of the CDR3: TGTGCCAGCAGCCAAGGGTGGGGGGGCACTGAAGCTTTCTTT. This encodes CASSQGWGGTEAFF.

The V and J genes are TRBV6-1 and TRBJ1-1; TRBD1 aligns across 8 bases. Germline-derived CDR1 and CDR2 are MNHNS and SASEGT. CDR3 size: 15 residues. V shed 5 bases, J shed 3 bases, and the junction held 8 bases outside the gene matches. The CDR3 DNA reads as TGTGCCAGCAGTAGGACAGGGTCGTGGGACACTGAAGCTTTCTTT. Protein product: CASSRTGSWDTEAFF.

The rearrangement joins TRBV7-2 to TRBJ2-3, with TRBD2 matching 13 bases. The CDR3 is 17 amino acids. Per the germline V gene, CDR1 is SGHTA and CDR2 is FQGNSA. The trim removed 6 bases at V and 3 bases at J, leaving 9 bases unmatched. The CDR3 sequence: CASSLTTGLAGTDTQYF. The CDR3 nucleotides read TGTGCCAGCAGTCTTACCACGGGACTAGCGGGGACAGATACGCAGTATTTT.

This clonotype occurred a few times. This chain links TRBV4-1 with TRBJ2-2; D call uncertain. This CDR3 has 15 amino acids. Germline values: CDR1 MGHRA, CDR2 YSYEKL. Trimming cost V 1 base and J 2 bases, with 8 bases left between them. The CDR3 loop reads CASSQGPYNTGELFF. The DNA for the CDR3 is TGCGCCAGCAGCCAAGGGCCCTATAACACCGGGGAGCTGTTTTTT.

V and J are TRBV19 and TRBJ1-5; TRBD1 matches at 7 bases. The CDR3 totals 15 residues. Per germline, CDR1 LNHDA and CDR2 SQIVND (reference sequence). V shed 3 bases and J 0 bases; nucleotides not matched to a gene: 2. The DNA of the CDR3 is TGTGCCAGTAGTATGGCAGGGGGTAGCAATCAGCCCCAGCATTTT. Its protein is CASSMAGGSNQPQHF. The full variable domain, its missing parts supplied by reference TRBV19 and TRBJ1-5, is DGGITQSPKYLFRKEGQNVTLSCEQNLNHDAMYWYRQDPGQGLRLIYYSQIVNDFQKGDIAEGYSVSREKKESFPLTVTSAQKNPTAFYLCASSMAGGSNQPQHFGDGTRLSIL.

This chain links TRBV4-3 with TRBJ2-2; D is undetermined. The CDR3 consists of 14 residues. Trimming cost V 4 bases and J 4 bases, with 10 bases left between them. Germline assignment: CDR1 LGHNA and CDR2 YSLEER. The CDR3 region has the DNA TGCGCCAGCAGCCTCCGAGACTTCACCGGGGAGCTGTTTTTT. It yields the protein CASSLRDFTGELFF.

CDR3 sequence: CASRAGLAGTYNEQFF. The DNA of the CDR3 is TGTGCCAGCAGGGCCGGACTAGCGGGGACCTACAATGAGCAGTTCTTC. The chain employs TRBV7-9 and TRBJ2-1; 12 positions match TRBD2. Germline V gene sequence: CDR1 SEHNR, CDR2 FQNEAQ (reference sequence). The CDR3 totals 16 residues. Trimming took 6 bases from V and 2 from J; bases not matched to a gene: 5.

This clonotype has only a few counts. The rearrangement links TRBV7-2 to TRBJ2-2; 13 nucleotides align to TRBD2. There are 23 residues in the CDR3. With 4 bases clipped from V and 3 bases from J, the junction kept 23 bases outside the gene matches. Per germline, CDR1 SGHTA and CDR2 FQGNSA. The DNA of the CDR3 is TGTGCCAGCAGCTACGATTACCGGGGCGAGCGACTAGCGGGAGGAGGCTACACCGGGGAGCTGTTTTTT. It yields the protein CASSYDYRGERLAGGGYTGELFF.

Comment on this clonotype: Sequence at one end of the junction differs from germline and may be a read error. The V and J genes are TRBV12-3 or TRBV12-4 and TRBJ2-7; TRBD1 matches at 7 bases. The CDR3 runs 13 residues. For the CDR3, the DNA is TGTGCCAGCAGTGGGGACAGCTCCCACGAGCAGTACTTC. Translated: CASSGDSSHEQYF.

The chain employs TRBV7-9 and TRBJ2-1; a weak D match, TRBD2 (6 bases). V gave up 1 base and J gave up 7 bases, with 17 bases separating them. This CDR3 is 16 amino acids long. CDR1 is SEHNR and CDR2 is FQNEAQ in the germline V gene (reference sequence). CDR3 in DNA: TGTGCCAGCAGCTTAGTTCCGCGGGAAGTCCCTAATGAGCAGTTCTTC. It is translated as CASSLVPREVPNEQFF.

V is TRBV12-3 or TRBV12-4 and J is TRBJ1-1, with D maybe TRBD1 (5 bases). V was pared by 7 bases and J by 7 bases, with 22 bases between. This CDR3 comprises 15 residues. Here the CDR3 DNA reads TGTGCCAGCACGGCTGGGGCAGGACGGCGGGTTGAAGCTTTCTTT. This translates into CASTAGAGRRVEAFF.

CDR3 in amino acids: CASSPFAMNTEAFF. DNA for the CDR3: TGTGCCAGTAGCCCATTCGCCATGAACACTGAAGCTTTCTTT. The V and J genes are TRBV19 and TRBJ1-1, with D uncertain. The germline gives CDR1 LNHDA, CDR2 SQIVND (reference sequence). V lost 6 bases and J 0 bases, leaving 11 bases between the germline ends. The CDR3 is made up of 14 amino acids.

This chain joins TRBV6-1 and TRBJ2-7; 7 positions agree with TRBD1. Losses at the gene ends were 8 bases for V and 3 bases for J; bases not matched to a gene: 7. This CDR3 is built from 13 residues. CDR1 and CDR2 from the germline V gene are MNHNS and SASEGT. Written as DNA, the CDR3 is TGTGCCAGCGGGGGACAGCATCTCTACGAGCAGTACTTC. Its translation is CASGGQHLYEQYF.

This clonotype was counted between two and nine times. The V and J genes are TRBV5-1 and TRBJ2-1; 7 nucleotides agree with TRBD2. Germline V gene sequence: CDR1 SGHRS, CDR2 YFSETQ. Unmatched junction bases numbered 3, after V lost 4 bases and J lost 2 bases. CDR3 length: 14 residues. The CDR3 here is CASSQAGAYNEQFF. The CDR3 DNA is TGCGCCAGCAGCCAGGCGGGGGCCTACAATGAGCAGTTCTTC.

This clonotype was counted at least ten times. The V gene is TRBV12-3 or TRBV12-4, the J gene TRBJ2-6; unclear D gene. The CDR3 totals 14 residues. V lost 6 bases and J lost 0, with 6 bases in between. Here the CDR3 DNA reads TGTGCCAGCAGACAGAGCTCTGGGGCCAACGTCCTGACTTTC. It specifies CASRQSSGANVLTF.

This rearrangement joins TRBV20-1 to TRBJ2-7; tentatively, D is TRBD2 (6 bases). The CDR3 spans 10 residues. V lost 3 bases and J 6 bases, leaving 6 bases between the germline ends. In germline, CDR1 is DFQATT, CDR2 SNEGSKA (reference sequence). CDR3 nucleotide sequence: TGCAGTGCTAGCGGGGGCGAGCAGTACTTC. It encodes CSASGGEQYF.

V is TRBV6-5 and J is TRBJ1-3, with D unclear. This CDR3 has 16 residues. V lost 3 bases and J 1 base, leaving 13 bases between the germline ends. The germline V gene has CDR1 MNHEY and CDR2 SVGAGI. Here the CDR3 DNA reads TGTGCCAGCAGTTATAGTGCCGGATCGTCTGGAAACACCATATATTTT. Translated, it gives CASSYSAGSSGNTIYF.

The V and J genes are TRBV11-1 and TRBJ2-7; D may be TRBD2 (5 bases). Germline loops: CDR1 SGHAT, CDR2 FQDESV (reference sequence). V lost 4 bases and J 0 bases, leaving 13 bases between the germline ends. CDR3 length equals 15 residues. The DNA of the CDR3 is TGTGCCAGCAGCTATAGTCCGGGAAGCTCCTACGAGCAGTACTTC. This sequence encodes CASSYSPGSSYEQYF.

This chain uses TRBV9 with TRBJ2-7; tentative D call: TRBD2 (6 bases). Germline CDR1 is SGDLS and CDR2 is YYNGEE. Trimming stripped 6 bases from V and 1 base from J, with 20 bases between. The CDR3 length is 16 residues. The CDR3 nucleotides are TGTGCCAGCACCCCGGGGGTAGGCATTAAGTCCTACGAGCAGTACTTC. Protein: CASTPGVGIKSYEQYF.

This chain joins TRBV19 and TRBJ2-1; 11 positions agree with TRBD2. From germline, CDR1 is LNHDA and CDR2 SQIVND (reference sequence). The CDR3 has 12 residues. With V trimmed by 9 bases and J by 12 bases, 7 bases remained unmatched. The CDR3: CARSLSGRGQFF. As DNA, the CDR3 is TGTGCCAGGAGCCTTAGCGGGAGGGGGCAGTTCTTC.

The chain recombines TRBV7-2 with TRBJ1-2; D unclear. Germline V CDR1 and CDR2: SGHTA, FQGNSA. This CDR3 contains 14 residues. Trimming shortened V by 1 base and J by 0 bases, and 6 bases separated the two germline ends. The DNA for the CDR3 is TGTGCCAGCAGCTTAGTCCAGACTAACTATGGCTACACCTTC. It yields the protein CASSLVQTNYGYTF.

In this sample, this clonotype turned up a few times. The chain couples TRBV7-9 to TRBJ2-1, with 13 nucleotides matching TRBD2. V lost 5 bases and J lost 0; bases outside the gene matches: 4. The germline CDR1 and CDR2 sequences are SEHNR and FQNEAQ (reference sequence). CDR3 length: 17 amino acids. This CDR3 reads CASSATSGGVSYNEQFF. In DNA form, the CDR3 reads TGTGCCAGCAGCGCCACTAGCGGGGGGGTCTCCTACAATGAGCAGTTCTTC.

This clonotype was seen at least ten times. The V gene is TRBV12-3 or TRBV12-4, the J gene TRBJ2-1; 10 positions match TRBD2. This CDR3 has 14 residues. V shed 7 bases and J 7 bases; nucleotides not matched to a gene: 7. CDR3 bases: TGTGCCAGCACCCTCGGGACTAGCGTAAATGAGCAGTTCTTC. It specifies CASTLGTSVNEQFF.

The V gene is TRBV9, the J gene TRBJ1-4, with TRBD1 identical over 9 bases. Germline CDR1 and CDR2: SGDLS and YYNGEE. The CDR3 is made up of 14 amino acids. V dropped 2 bases and J dropped 5; count of bases not matched to a gene: 1. This CDR3 reads CASSVGTGNEKLFF. DNA for the CDR3: TGTGCCAGCAGCGTCGGGACAGGGAATGAAAAACTGTTTTTT.

The chain joins TRBV6-5 to TRBJ1-1, with D uncertain. Looked up from germline, CDR1 is MNHEY and CDR2 is SVGAGI. The V gene lost 9 bases and the J gene lost 1 base, with 9 bases spanning the gap. The length of the CDR3 is 12 residues. The CDR3 DNA sequence: TGTGCCAGTCAGAAAGGGAACACTGAAGCTTTCTTT. Its translation: CASQKGNTEAFF.

This chain uses TRBV2 with TRBJ2-3; D is possibly TRBD2 (5 bases). This CDR3 contains 11 residues. Germline CDR1 is SNHLY and CDR2 is FYNNEI. V was trimmed by 10 bases and J by 1 base, leaving 6 bases between them. The CDR3 is CANGGTDTQYF. CDR3 sequence (DNA): TGTGCCAACGGGGGCACAGATACGCAGTATTTT.

The chain carries TRBV9 and TRBJ1-1; possibly TRBD1 for D (5 bases). CDR3 size: 15 residues. Trimming shortened V by 4 bases and J by 1 base, and 14 bases separated the two germline ends. CDR1 and CDR2 from the germline V gene are SGDLS and YYNGEE. The DNA for the CDR3 is TGTGCCAGCAGCATACCTTCAGGGAGGAACACTGAAGCTTTCTTT. It encodes CASSIPSGRNTEAFF.

This clonotype was recorded many times. The chain links TRBV9 to TRBJ2-1, with 9 bases matching TRBD2. With 5 bases clipped from V and 4 bases from J, the junction kept 7 bases outside the gene matches. The germline V gene encodes CDR1 SGDLS and CDR2 YYNGEE. CDR3 length: 15 amino acids. CDR3 DNA sequence: TGTGCCAGCAGGGCGGTAGCGGGAGAATACAATGAGCAGTTCTTC. Protein: CASRAVAGEYNEQFF.

There are a few counts of this clonotype. The J gene is TRBJ2-1, the V gene TRBV12-3 or TRBV12-4; the D call may be TRBD1 or TRBD2 (5 bases each). The V end was cut by 11 bases, the J end by 4 bases, with 12 bases between. CDR3 size: 12 residues. CDR3 sequence: CAVGESYNEQFF. In DNA form, the CDR3 reads TGTGCCGTAGGGGAGTCGTACAATGAGCAGTTCTTC.